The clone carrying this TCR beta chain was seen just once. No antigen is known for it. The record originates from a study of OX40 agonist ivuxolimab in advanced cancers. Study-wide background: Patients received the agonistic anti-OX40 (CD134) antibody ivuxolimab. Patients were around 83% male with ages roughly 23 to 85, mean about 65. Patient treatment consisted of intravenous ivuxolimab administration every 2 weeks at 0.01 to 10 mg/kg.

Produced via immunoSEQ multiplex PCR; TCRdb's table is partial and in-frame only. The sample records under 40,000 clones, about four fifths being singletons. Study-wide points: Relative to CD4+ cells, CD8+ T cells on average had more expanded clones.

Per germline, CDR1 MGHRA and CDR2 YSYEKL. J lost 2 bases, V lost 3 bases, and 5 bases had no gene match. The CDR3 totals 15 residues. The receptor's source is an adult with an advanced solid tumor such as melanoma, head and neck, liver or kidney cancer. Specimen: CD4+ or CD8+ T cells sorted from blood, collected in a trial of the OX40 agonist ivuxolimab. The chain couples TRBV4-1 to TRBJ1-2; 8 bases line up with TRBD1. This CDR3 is CASSQATGGNYGYTF. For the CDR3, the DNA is TGCGCCAGCAGCCAGGCTACAGGGGGAAACTATGGCTACACCTTC.